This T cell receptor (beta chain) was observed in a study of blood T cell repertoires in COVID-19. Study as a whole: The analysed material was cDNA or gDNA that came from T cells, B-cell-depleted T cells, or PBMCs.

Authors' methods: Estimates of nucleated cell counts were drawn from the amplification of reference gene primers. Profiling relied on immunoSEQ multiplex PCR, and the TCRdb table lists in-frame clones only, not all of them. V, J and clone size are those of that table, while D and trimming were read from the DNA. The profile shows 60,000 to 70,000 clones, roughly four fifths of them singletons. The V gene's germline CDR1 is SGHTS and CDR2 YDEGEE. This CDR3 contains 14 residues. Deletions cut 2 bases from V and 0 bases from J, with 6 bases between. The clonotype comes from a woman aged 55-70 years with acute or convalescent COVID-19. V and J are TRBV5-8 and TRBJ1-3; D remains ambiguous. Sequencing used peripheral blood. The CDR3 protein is CASSFGGSGNTIYF. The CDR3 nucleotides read TGTGCCAGCAGCTTCGGCGGCTCTGGAAACACCATATATTTT.